This T cell receptor (beta chain) was identified in a study of graft-versus-host responses after intestinal transplantation. Study at large: Every one of the recipients received anti-thymocyte globulin induction and afterwards took tacrolimus and steroids for around three years.

TCRdb's copy holds only in-frame clones and misses some; the assay was immunoSEQ multiplex PCR. The sample contains tens of thousands of clones, roughly nine tenths of which appear only once. Per the germline V gene, CDR1 is MNHEY and CDR2 is SVGAGI. Trimming cost V 1 base and J 6 bases; bases outside gene matches: 3. The CDR3 length is 15 residues. To note about this clone: What it recognizes is unknown.

This sequence was found in a human donor who received an intestinal transplant. The V and J genes are TRBV6-5 and TRBJ1-4; 9 nucleotides line up with TRBD1. The sample consisted of unstimulated CD4+ T cells sorted from spleen or lymph node cells, taken before intestinal transplant. This CDR3 is CASSYLGQGYEKLFF. In DNA form, the CDR3 reads TGTGCCAGCAGTTACTTAGGACAGGGGTATGAAAAACTGTTTTTT.